A selection of T cell receptor beta chains follows, all from one sample in a study of blood T cell repertoires in COVID-19. Some clones are missing from TCRdb's copy, which holds only in-frame ones; the method was immunoSEQ multiplex PCR. This table has about 110,000 clones, over 75% appearing once. Sequencing used peripheral blood. These receptors all stem from a human donor in a cohort sampled during active COVID-19. CDR3s include the opening cysteine and the closing phenylalanine or tryptophan.

CDR3: CASSQVATNEKLFF
V: TRBV2
J: TRBJ1-4

CDR3: CASSPAGGRTGELFF
V: TRBV4-1
J: TRBJ2-2

CDR3: CASRNRDRGLMATYEQYF
V: TRBV9
J: TRBJ2-7

CDR3: CASSQTSGRVDTQYF
V: TRBV7-6
J: TRBJ2-3

CDR3: CASSLSGGALYEQYF
V: TRBV7-8
J: TRBJ2-7

CDR3: CASSPETGYSPLHF
V: TRBV18
J: TRBJ1-6

CDR3: CASSPDREYEQYF
V: TRBV12-3/TRBV12-4
J: TRBJ2-7

CDR3: CASSERSGGAKNIQYF
V: TRBV10-1
J: TRBJ2-4

CDR3: CASSPDRGYGYTF
V: TRBV5-4
J: TRBJ1-2

CDR3: CATSRDQGLAYEQYF
V: TRBV15
J: TRBJ2-7

CDR3: CAISERTANQPQHF
V: TRBV10-3
J: TRBJ1-5

CDR3: CASSPPTGRQDSLNQPQHF
V: TRBV19
J: TRBJ1-5

CDR3: CASSLAPNTEAFF
V: TRBV13
J: TRBJ1-1

CDR3: CASMGTGGQPQHF
V: TRBV19
J: TRBJ1-5

CDR3: CASSSQGGQETQYF
V: TRBV19
J: TRBJ2-5

CDR3: CASSIGSGTSGDEQYF
V: TRBV19
J: TRBJ2-7

CDR3: CASSFAGGVTDTQYF
V: TRBV5-1
J: TRBJ2-3

CDR3: CASSPTSGVTDTQYF
V: TRBV6-2/TRBV6-3
J: TRBJ2-3

CDR3: CASSWGTSSYEQYF
V: TRBV7-9
J: TRBJ2-7

CDR3: CASSHSRGHREKLFF
V: TRBV4-1
J: TRBJ1-4

CDR3: CASSVGQGEVKQYF
V: TRBV9
J: TRBJ2-7

CDR3: CASNPNGGGRYEQYF
V: TRBV27
J: TRBJ2-7

CDR3: CASSVRGLAGDWAYNEQFF
V: TRBV9
J: TRBJ2-1

CDR3: CASSRAGAKNIQYF
V: TRBV19
J: TRBJ2-4

CDR3: CASSYPENEQYF
V: TRBV6-2/TRBV6-3
J: TRBJ2-7

CDR3: CASSIGGSVNNEKLFF
V: TRBV19
J: TRBJ1-4

CDR3: CASNQVREGGKLFF
V: TRBV6-5
J: TRBJ1-4

CDR3: CASSLEGVEQYF
V: TRBV27
J: TRBJ2-7

CDR3: CASSISGRVSF
V: TRBV7-2
J: TRBJ1-2

CDR3: CASSREQGQGGYTF
V: TRBV7-9
J: TRBJ1-2

CDR3: CATSDPGLYGYTF
V: TRBV24-1
J: TRBJ1-2

CDR3: CASSRGSGSYEQYF
V: TRBV27
J: TRBJ2-7

CDR3: CASSENRDTYEQYF
V: TRBV5-1
J: TRBJ2-7

CDR3: CASSKGQGRYEQYF
V: TRBV5-6
J: TRBJ2-7

CDR3: CASSELAGTNTGELFF
V: TRBV2
J: TRBJ2-2

CDR3: CSVERGLDTEAFF
V: TRBV29-1
J: TRBJ1-1

CDR3: CASSSYSREQYF
V: TRBV19
J: TRBJ2-7

CDR3: CASSQGVAGVISYNEQFF
V: TRBV7-9
J: TRBJ2-1

CDR3: CASSKGTGAGNTIYF
V: TRBV27
J: TRBJ1-3

CDR3: CASSLTGMYGYTF
V: TRBV12-3/TRBV12-4
J: TRBJ1-2

CDR3: CATSRDRQLNQPQHF
V: TRBV15
J: TRBJ1-5

CDR3: CASRTQGGYGYTF
V: TRBV6-5
J: TRBJ1-2

CDR3: CASSLEDYYEQYF
V: TRBV5-5
J: TRBJ2-7

CDR3: CASSLGLSLAKNIQYF
V: TRBV5-1
J: TRBJ2-4

CDR3: CSVPRTGEKTEAFF
V: TRBV29-1
J: TRBJ1-1

CDR3: CASSESYDTHSGNTIYF
V: TRBV3-1/TRBV3-2
J: TRBJ1-3

CDR3: CASSFSSGVYNEQFF
V: TRBV27
J: TRBJ2-1

CDR3: CSVVNSNEQFF
V: TRBV29-1
J: TRBJ2-1

CDR3: CASSIMGDSGENEQYF
V: TRBV19
J: TRBJ2-7

CDR3: CASNPDRGETQYF
V: TRBV2
J: TRBJ2-5

CDR3: CASSPGTSGYNEQFF
V: TRBV14
J: TRBJ2-1

CDR3: CASSPRTGALLRRYTEAFF
V: TRBV11-2
J: TRBJ1-1

CDR3: CASSWGQGGTDTQYF
V: TRBV6-6
J: TRBJ2-3

CDR3: CASSFTPGQKETQYF
V: TRBV5-1
J: TRBJ2-5

CDR3: CASGKQGDTEAFF
V: TRBV5-1
J: TRBJ1-1

CDR3: CASELGTGETGELFF
V: TRBV7-9
J: TRBJ2-2

CDR3: CAISRQEETQYF
V: TRBV10-3
J: TRBJ2-5